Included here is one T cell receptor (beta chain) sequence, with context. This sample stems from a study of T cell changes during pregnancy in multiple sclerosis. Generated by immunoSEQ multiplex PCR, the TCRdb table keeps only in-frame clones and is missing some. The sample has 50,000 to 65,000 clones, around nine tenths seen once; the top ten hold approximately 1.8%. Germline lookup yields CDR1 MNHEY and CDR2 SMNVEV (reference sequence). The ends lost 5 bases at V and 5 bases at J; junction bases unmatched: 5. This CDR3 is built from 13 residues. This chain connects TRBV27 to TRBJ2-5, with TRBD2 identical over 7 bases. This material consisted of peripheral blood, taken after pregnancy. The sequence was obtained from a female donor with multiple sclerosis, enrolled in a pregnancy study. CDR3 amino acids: CASSPLGGETQYF. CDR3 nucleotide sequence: TGTGCCAGCAGTCCATTGGGAGGGGAGACCCAGTACTTC.